This TCR beta chain appears in the sequencing data of a study of CD8+ T cells in alopecia areata. Germline lookup yields CDR1 MNHNY and CDR2 SVGAGI (reference sequence). V shed 6 bases and J 5 bases; nucleotides not matched to a gene: 10. The CDR3 totals 16 residues. Sequencing templates came from extracted RNA that was reverse transcribed into cDNA. Here immunoSEQ multiplex PCR was the method, and the copy in TCRdb shows in-frame clones only, minus some. The profile shows more than 90,000 clones, around 50% of them singletons. The treatment is: oral pan-JAK inhibitor, 5-10 mg twice daily. The sequence derives from a human donor with alopecia areata. The sequencing here drew on CD8+ T cells sorted from blood, taken at week 24, from a patient treated with tofacitinib. The chain has TRBV6-6 and TRBJ1-4; 9 nucleotides line up with TRBD1. CDR3 sequence (DNA): TGTGCCAGCAGCTTCACATCACAGGGGGCGAATGAAAAACTGTTTTTT. Translation gives CASSFTSQGANEKLFF.